This entry describes one T cell receptor beta chain. This clone was found once. Its antigen specificity is not known. One base away there is no much larger clone; base qualities are not given. TCR CDR3 regions were amplified from genomic DNA by multiplex PCR using the deep immunoSEQ assay. For each cell subset, the extracted genomic DNA was distributed evenly across all wells of several immunoSEQ 96-well plates, and each plate served as one replicate. For sorted subsets, 150 to 250 ng of genomic DNA, equivalent to 25,000 to 30,000 T cell genomes, went into each replicate PCR. The purified libraries were quantified using a Qubit 3.0 fluorometer, sized with a Bioanalyzer 2100, and then quantified again using the KAPA Library Quantification kit. Every immunoSEQ 96-well plate was sequenced on a separate single-read 150-cycle Illumina NextSeq 550 flow cell. Concerning the study's data processing: Because only junctional sequences without quality scores were contained in the immunoSEQ output, filtering matching that applied to full-length reads could not be performed. Sequences were annotated with PyIR, a Python wrapper for IgBLAST v1.9, using IMGT germline references to assign V/J genes and CDR3. Reads with weak V/J assignments (E-value above 1e-6), missing CDR3, stop codons, out-of-frame junctions, or ambiguous translated residues were removed. V3J clonotypes were defined as sequences sharing an identical inferred V gene, J gene, and CDR3 amino acid sequence. To compute the percentage overlap between repertoires, the number of shared unique clonotypes was divided by the size of the smaller repertoire. RTK rarefaction, the Chao1 estimator, and Recon v2.1 estimates of unobserved clonotypes were used to assess repertoire richness. OLGA was used to compute generation probabilities for all TCRbeta clonotypes that the gDNA method yielded from a handful of donors. In its TCRdb copy, this immuneACCESS table keeps in-frame sequences only and misses some clones. Where compared with another copy, unresolved V genes explain less than half of these, and the others have no known cause. The DNA gave D and trimming, while V, J and clone size come from that table. The sample records around 2,000,000 clones, 85% to 95% of which are singletons. The ten biggest clones cover 0.1% to 0.15% of the sample.

This entry belongs to a study of shared clonotypes between healthy human individuals (dated by TCRdb to about 2020). At the level of the whole study: The cohort comprised two women and a few men aged 18 to 49 years. For each donor, CD4 naive and CD4 memory were each run on three plates, CD8 naive on two plates, and CD8 memory on one plate. To estimate repertoire size and how much clonotypes are shared between individuals, the study performed deep sequencing of blood TCR repertoires from about five healthy adults. To increase sequencing depth and limit assay-specific biases, different laboratories used diverse techniques to prepare libraries and sequence TCR repertoires. Leukapheresis yielded between about 0.9 and 10 billion PBMCs per donor. Results the study describes overall, beyond this receptor: Because the study included a small number of donors, the genetic and exposure-history diversity represented was limited. Roughly 5% of naive CD4, 3.5% of naive CD8, about 2.4% of memory CD4, and approximately 0.4% of memory CD8 clonotypes were shared across four donors. Only blood was sampled, and tissue TCR repertoires likely differ from those in blood. Rarefaction of sorted-subset datasets indicated incomplete sequencing despite the large sequencing depth. Larger estimated clonotype richness was generally found for naive subsets than for memory subsets. Pairwise subsampling led to the expectation that sequencing depth would affect the degree of clonotype sharing among donors. Clonotypes shared by all four sorted-subset donors showed higher generation probabilities than non-shared clonotypes.

The donors were healthy, HIV-negative adults who had no recently reported acute infections or vaccinations. All donors were Caucasian adults living in Nashville, Tennessee, USA. CD4+ T cells were enriched through magnetic negative selection, after which naive cells were positively selected on CD45RA and the remaining negative fraction served as the memory subset. Blood was obtained by leukapheresis, after which PBMCs were separated by Ficoll-Histopaque density gradient centrifugation and cryopreserved in liquid nitrogen vapor phase. Purity and quantity of every magnetically sorted T cell population were checked by analytical flow cytometry. Genomic DNA was isolated from every sorted fraction and measured by UV absorbance on a Nanodrop 2000c. Source material: naive CD4+ T cells sorted from blood. The cell subset or site label, read with the paper, signifies: CD45RA+ positively selected. This TCR came from a man between 18 and 35 years old in good health.

The sequenced DNA is TGTGCCAGCAGCTCAAAGGGTAGCAATCAGCCCCAGCATTTT. Its amino acids are CASSSKGSNQPQHF. The rearrangement combines TRBV7-6 with TRBJ1-5, with the D gene call left open. V is cut by 4 bases and J by 0 bases, and the space between the germline ends is 7 bases. From the cysteine up to the phenylalanine, the CDR3 has a length of 14 residues. Here the CDR3 DNA is all that survives: 42 bases in frame from base 1. Reading the germline V gene gives CDR1 SGHVS and CDR2 FNYEAQ.